Sequencing of this T cell receptor beta chain was carried out in a study of blood T cell repertoires in COVID-19. On the study more broadly: Acute and convalescent COVID-19 samples came from the United States, Italy and Spain.

Only in-frame clones appear in the TCRdb table, and some are missing; sequencing was by immunoSEQ multiplex PCR. The sample shows 60,000 to 75,000 clones, roughly 80% of them seen only once. The CDR3 totals 15 residues. CDR1 is LGHNA and CDR2 is YNFKEQ in the germline V gene. Trimming removed 4 bases from V and 5 bases from J; junction bases left unmatched: 10. The chain combines TRBV4-2 with TRBJ1-2; 7 bases agree with TRBD1. The sequencing sample was made of peripheral blood. The sequence was collected from an elderly woman with acute or convalescent COVID-19. The chain's CDR3 is CASSLGQASLYGYTF. In nucleotides, the CDR3 is TGTGCCAGCAGCCTAGGACAGGCTAGTCTTTATGGCTACACCTTC.